A selection of T cell receptor beta chains follows, all from one sample in a study of cytomegalovirus exposure and HLA in healthy donors. The repertoire was sequenced with immunoSEQ multiplex PCR; TCRdb's copy has only in-frame clones and lacks some. The sample consists of 100,000 to 150,000 clones, about 94% of them appearing once. The source material was PBMCs. Every receptor here comes from a woman between 18 and 29 years old in good health and CMV-seronegative. Each CDR3 is given with its conserved first and last residue. The D gene is left open where the match is weak. Size tells how often a clone was seen (once, few, many) or the class of an expanded clone, and some rows leave it out.

V gene: TRBV6-1
J gene: TRBJ1-5
D gene: TRBD1
clone size: few
CDR3 protein: CASRVRQGLRSQHF
CDR3 DNA: TGTGCCAGCAGGGTCCGACAGGGTCTCCGGTCCCAGCATTTT

V gene: TRBV6-1
J gene: TRBJ2-1
D gene: TRBD2
clone size: -
CDR3 protein: CASRITSGSYNEQFF
CDR3 DNA: TGTGCCAGCAGGATAACTAGCGGGAGCTACAATGAGCAGTTCTTC

V gene: TRBV6-5
J gene: TRBJ1-4
D gene: -
clone size: -
CDR3 protein: CASSYSWDINEKLFF
CDR3 DNA: TGTGCCAGCAGTTACTCCTGGGACATTAATGAAAAACTGTTTTTT

V gene: TRBV28
J gene: TRBJ1-4
D gene: -
clone size: -
CDR3 protein: CASSYGERLFF
CDR3 DNA: TGTGCCAGCAGTTATGGAGAGCGGCTGTTTTTT

V gene: TRBV21-1
J gene: TRBJ2-2
D gene: -
clone size: -
CDR3 protein: CASSATSGLIPNTGELFF
CDR3 DNA: TGTGCCAGCAGCGCGACTAGCGGTTTAATCCCGAACACCGGGGAGCTGTTTTTT

V gene: TRBV6-5
J gene: TRBJ1-1
D gene: TRBD1
clone size: -
CDR3 protein: CASSYRTGVTTEAFF
CDR3 DNA: TGTGCCAGCAGTTACAGAACAGGGGTTACAACTGAAGCTTTCTTT

V gene: TRBV7-3
J gene: TRBJ2-1
D gene: TRBD2
clone size: -
CDR3 protein: CASSLFPGGTNEQFF
CDR3 DNA: TGTGCCAGCAGCCTTTTTCCGGGAGGAACCAATGAGCAGTTCTTC

V gene: TRBV5-4
J gene: TRBJ2-7
D gene: -
clone size: few
CDR3 protein: CASSPRTGSYEQYF
CDR3 DNA: TGTGCCAGCAGCCCACGGACGGGATCCTACGAGCAGTACTTC

V gene: TRBV6-4
J gene: TRBJ2-6
D gene: -
clone size: -
CDR3 protein: CASSGGAGANVLTF
CDR3 DNA: TGTGCCAGCAGTGGGGGCGCTGGGGCCAACGTCCTGACTTTC

V gene: TRBV28
J gene: TRBJ2-7
D gene: -
clone size: -
CDR3 protein: CASSKGDTYEQYF
CDR3 DNA: TGTGCCAGCAGTAAGGGAGATACCTACGAGCAGTACTTC

V gene: TRBV4-1
J gene: TRBJ1-3
D gene: -
clone size: once
CDR3 protein: CASSPQYGNTIYF
CDR3 DNA: TGCGCCAGCAGCCCCCAGTACGGAAACACCATATATTTT

V gene: TRBV5-1
J gene: TRBJ2-7
D gene: TRBD2
clone size: -
CDR3 protein: CASSSEGLAGSSSYEQYF
CDR3 DNA: TGCGCCAGCAGCTCGGAGGGACTAGCGGGATCGAGCTCCTACGAGCAGTACTTC

V gene: TRBV5-6
J gene: TRBJ1-2
D gene: -
clone size: -
CDR3 protein: CASSNRYGYTF
CDR3 DNA: TGTGCCAGCAGCAACAGATATGGCTACACCTTC

V gene: TRBV11-2
J gene: TRBJ1-2
D gene: -
clone size: once
CDR3 protein: CASSTSDMSPRGYTF
CDR3 DNA: TGTGCCAGCAGCACCTCGGACATGTCTCCGCGGGGCTACACCTTC

V gene: TRBV5-4
J gene: TRBJ2-3
D gene: -
clone size: once
CDR3 protein: CASSFMGASTDTQYF
CDR3 DNA: TGTGCCAGCAGCTTTATGGGGGCTAGCACAGATACGCAGTATTTT

V gene: TRBV10-2
J gene: TRBJ2-3
D gene: TRBD1
clone size: once
CDR3 protein: CASSAPGQEQYF
CDR3 DNA: TGCGCCAGCAGTGCCCCGGGACAGGAACAGTATTTT

V gene: TRBV7-9
J gene: TRBJ2-5
D gene: TRBD1
clone size: -
CDR3 protein: CASSSGTGGWTQYF
CDR3 DNA: TGTGCCAGCAGCTCAGGGACAGGGGGATGGACCCAGTACTTC

V gene: TRBV5-6
J gene: TRBJ1-4
D gene: TRBD1
clone size: -
CDR3 protein: CASSPMGQPVGVNEKLFF
CDR3 DNA: TGTGCCAGCAGCCCGATGGGACAGCCGGTGGGGGTTAATGAAAAACTGTTTTTT

V gene: TRBV5-1
J gene: TRBJ2-5
D gene: TRBD1
clone size: -
CDR3 protein: CASSRDRLKETQYF
CDR3 DNA: TGCGCCAGCAGCCGGGACAGGCTAAAAGAGACCCAGTACTTC

V gene: TRBV9
J gene: TRBJ2-5
D gene: TRBD1
clone size: -
CDR3 protein: CASSPGQGGQETQYF
CDR3 DNA: TGTGCCAGCAGCCCGGGACAGGGCGGCCAAGAGACCCAGTACTTC

V gene: TRBV5-1
J gene: TRBJ1-3
D gene: -
clone size: -
CDR3 protein: CASSLASTGISGNTIYF
CDR3 DNA: TGCGCCAGCAGCTTGGCCTCAACGGGGATATCTGGAAACACCATATATTTT

V gene: TRBV11-1
J gene: TRBJ1-1
D gene: TRBD1
clone size: -
CDR3 protein: CASSLTGGLTEAFF
CDR3 DNA: TGTGCCAGCAGCTTAACAGGGGGCCTCACTGAAGCTTTCTTT

V gene: TRBV7-2
J gene: TRBJ2-1
D gene: -
clone size: -
CDR3 protein: CASSPDYYNEQFF
CDR3 DNA: TGTGCCAGCAGCCCGGACTATTACAATGAGCAGTTCTTC

V gene: TRBV6-1
J gene: TRBJ1-5
D gene: TRBD1
clone size: -
CDR3 protein: CASRRTGYGNQPQHF
CDR3 DNA: TGTGCCAGCAGGCGGACAGGGTATGGCAATCAGCCCCAGCATTTT

V gene: TRBV18
J gene: TRBJ2-3
D gene: -
clone size: -
CDR3 protein: CASSFLGPEGYRDTQYF
CDR3 DNA: TGTGCCAGCTCTTTTCTGGGGCCCGAAGGGTATCGAGATACGCAGTATTTT

V gene: TRBV5-1
J gene: TRBJ1-5
D gene: -
clone size: -
CDR3 protein: CASSLGDRYQPQHF
CDR3 DNA: TGCGCCAGCAGCTTAGGAGACAGATATCAGCCCCAGCATTTT

V gene: TRBV28
J gene: TRBJ1-1
D gene: -
clone size: -
CDR3 protein: CASRRQMNTEAFF
CDR3 DNA: TGTGCCAGCAGAAGACAGATGAACACTGAAGCTTTCTTT

V gene: TRBV6-4
J gene: TRBJ2-4
D gene: -
clone size: -
CDR3 protein: CASSRGGTGDIQYF
CDR3 DNA: TGTGCCAGCAGCCGTGGGGGAACGGGGGACATTCAGTACTTC

V gene: TRBV7-3
J gene: TRBJ1-1
D gene: -
clone size: -
CDR3 protein: CASSSGGISTEAFF
CDR3 DNA: TGTGCCAGCAGCTCCGGAGGTATTAGCACTGAAGCTTTCTTT

V gene: TRBV2
J gene: TRBJ1-2
D gene: -
clone size: -
CDR3 protein: CASSEITSGDHGYTF
CDR3 DNA: TGTGCCAGCAGTGAAATTACATCGGGGGATCATGGCTACACCTTC

V gene: TRBV6-6
J gene: TRBJ2-7
D gene: TRBD2
clone size: once
CDR3 protein: CASTIKRGATYEQYF
CDR3 DNA: TGTGCCAGCACAATAAAGCGGGGGGCAACCTACGAGCAGTACTTC

V gene: TRBV9
J gene: TRBJ1-3
D gene: -
clone size: -
CDR3 protein: CASSPARTGFGNTIYF
CDR3 DNA: TGTGCCAGCAGCCCAGCCCGGACGGGATTTGGAAACACCATATATTTT

V gene: TRBV9
J gene: TRBJ1-2
D gene: -
clone size: -
CDR3 protein: CASSVAASGAVDGYTF
CDR3 DNA: TGTGCCAGCAGCGTAGCTGCGTCAGGGGCCGTAGATGGCTACACCTTC

V gene: TRBV5-4
J gene: TRBJ1-1
D gene: TRBD1
clone size: -
CDR3 protein: CASSPHQGGGTEAFF
CDR3 DNA: TGTGCCAGCAGCCCACATCAGGGGGGAGGCACTGAAGCTTTCTTT

V gene: TRBV27
J gene: TRBJ2-1
D gene: -
clone size: -
CDR3 protein: CASAPGLNNEQFF
CDR3 DNA: TGTGCCAGCGCGCCGGGACTCAACAATGAGCAGTTCTTC

V gene: TRBV5-1
J gene: TRBJ1-3
D gene: -
clone size: -
CDR3 protein: CASSPGGGNTIYF
CDR3 DNA: TGCGCCAGCAGCCCCGGCGGCGGAAACACCATATATTTT

V gene: TRBV27
J gene: TRBJ2-2
D gene: TRBD2
clone size: -
CDR3 protein: CASSFVAGGWNTGELFF
CDR3 DNA: TGTGCCAGCAGTTTTGTTGCGGGAGGGTGGAACACCGGGGAGCTGTTTTTT

V gene: TRBV6-5
J gene: TRBJ1-2
D gene: TRBD1
clone size: -
CDR3 protein: CASSRDRRGVYGYTF
CDR3 DNA: TGTGCCAGCAGTAGGGACAGAAGGGGAGTCTATGGCTACACCTTC

V gene: TRBV5-4
J gene: TRBJ1-2
D gene: TRBD1
clone size: -
CDR3 protein: CASSSRDRAFISF
CDR3 DNA: TGTGCCAGCAGCTCAAGGGACAGGGCGTTTATAAGCTTC

V gene: TRBV27
J gene: TRBJ2-1
D gene: TRBD2
clone size: -
CDR3 protein: CASSFWEREANEQFF
CDR3 DNA: TGTGCCAGCAGTTTTTGGGAGCGGGAGGCGAATGAGCAGTTCTTC

V gene: TRBV2
J gene: TRBJ1-5
D gene: -
clone size: -
CDR3 protein: CASSREGLLNQPQHF
CDR3 DNA: TGTGCCAGCAGCCGGGAGGGACTCCTCAATCAGCCCCAGCATTTT

V gene: TRBV2
J gene: TRBJ2-7
D gene: TRBD1
clone size: -
CDR3 protein: CASVGQGTYEQYF
CDR3 DNA: TGTGCCAGCGTCGGACAGGGAACCTACGAGCAGTACTTC

V gene: TRBV27
J gene: TRBJ2-7
D gene: -
clone size: -
CDR3 protein: CASSLWGGTVYEQYF
CDR3 DNA: TGTGCCAGCAGTTTATGGGGAGGTACGGTCTACGAGCAGTACTTC

V gene: TRBV5-1
J gene: TRBJ2-7
D gene: -
clone size: -
CDR3 protein: CASSTTAAYEQYF
CDR3 DNA: TGCGCCAGCAGCACCACAGCAGCCTACGAGCAGTACTTC

V gene: TRBV6-5
J gene: TRBJ2-7
D gene: -
clone size: -
CDR3 protein: CASSVRGGYEQYF
CDR3 DNA: TGTGCCAGCAGTGTGCGGGGTGGCTACGAGCAGTACTTC

V gene: TRBV28
J gene: TRBJ2-2
D gene: TRBD2
clone size: -
CDR3 protein: CASSLGNSVAGVGELFF
CDR3 DNA: TGTGCCAGCAGTTTAGGAAACTCGGTAGCGGGAGTCGGGGAGCTGTTTTTT

V gene: TRBV7-9
J gene: TRBJ2-7
D gene: -
clone size: -
CDR3 protein: CASSFSSYEQYF
CDR3 DNA: TGTGCCAGCAGTTTTAGCTCCTACGAGCAGTACTTC

V gene: TRBV28
J gene: TRBJ1-2
D gene: TRBD1
clone size: -
CDR3 protein: CASTWGDRLFYGYTF
CDR3 DNA: TGTGCCAGCACCTGGGGGGACAGGCTTTTCTATGGCTACACCTTC

V gene: TRBV2
J gene: TRBJ2-3
D gene: -
clone size: -
CDR3 protein: CASTFQRSTDTQYF
CDR3 DNA: TGTGCCAGCACTTTTCAGCGTAGCACAGATACGCAGTATTTT